This T cell receptor (beta chain) was captured by sequencing in a study of diagnostic markers for celiac disease (dated by TCRdb to between 2020 and 2021). The sequencer was an Illumina MiSeq. Following TCRdb reprocessing, every CDR3 protein sequence forms one entry, and DNA is not provided. The sample table holds about 7,500 distinct CDR3 sequences. The ten largest account for 6.3% of the sample. Comments on this clonotype: What this receptor recognizes is not known.

The CDR3 numbers 13 residues from cysteine through phenylalanine. Nucleotide data are not available. Per the germline V gene, SGHRS is the CDR1 and YFSETQ is the CDR2. This clonotype originated in a human donor. This table probably holds off-target reads from a library built for another chain. Sample: either unsorted cells or a sorted T cell fraction (not recorded which). The chain is assembled from TRBV5-1 and TRBJ2-5. CDR3 sequence: CASSLGRRETQYF.